Listed here are 2 T cell receptor beta chains from one sample, sequenced in a study of identifying expanded T cells in peripheral blood. Assay: immunoSEQ multiplex PCR; the TCRdb copy retains only in-frame clones and omits some. This sample has 50,000 to 75,000 clones, with around 87% found just once. Material: blood. The origin of the receptors is a person between 18 and 75 years old in good health.

This chain joins TRBV15 and TRBJ2-7; D not resolved. The CDR3 is 13 amino acids. V lost 6 bases and J 4 bases, leaving 13 bases between the germline ends. Germline CDR1 reads LNHNV; CDR2 reads YYDKDF (reference sequence). CDR3 loop: CATSRVSWYEQYF. Written as DNA, the CDR3 is TGTGCCACCAGTCGGGTGTCCTGGTACGAGCAGTACTTC.

The V gene is TRBV14, the J gene TRBJ2-7, with D possibly being TRBD1 (5 bases). In germline, CDR1 is SGHDN, CDR2 FVKESK. V lost 6 bases, J lost 7 bases, and 10 bases lay in between. There are 11 residues in the CDR3. DNA for the CDR3: TGTGCCAGCAGTCCAGGGCGGGAGCAGTACTTC. This codes for CASSPGREQYF.